What follows are 26 T cell receptor beta chains derived from one specimen sequenced in a study of blood T cells in healthy people across ages. Using a J-beta primer mix together with a sample-barcoded 5' primer, a second PCR was run for about 7 to 12 cycles. TCRdb processed the 5' RACE reads anew with MiXCR; each CDR3 protein has one entry. The table has 850,000 to 1,000,000 distinct CDR3 sequences, 45% to 50% seen once. What was sequenced was blood. The source of these receptors is a man aged 25 to 40 in good health.

CDR3 DNA sequence: TGTGCCAGCAGTTACGTGGGGACACCGAACACTGAAGCTTTCTTT. Protein sequence: CASSYVGTPNTEAFF. The chain combines TRBV6-5 with TRBJ1-1, with D tentatively TRBD1 (6 bases). CDR1 and CDR2 (germline): MNHEY, SVGAGI. Deletions cut 2 bases from V and 1 base from J, with 11 bases between. This CDR3 region has 15 residues.

This clonotype was seen a single time. The chain couples TRBV28 to TRBJ2-7; maybe TRBD1 (5 bases). The CDR3 runs 15 residues. V shed 8 bases and J shed 0 bases, with 17 bases lying between them. Germline CDR1 reads MDHEN; CDR2 reads SYDVKM. This chain's CDR3 is CASGTLDTVSYEQYF. CDR3 nucleotide sequence: TGTGCCAGCGGAACCCTGGACACAGTCTCCTACGAGCAGTACTTC.

The chain employs TRBV5-4 and TRBJ2-3; possibly TRBD2 for D (6 bases). The germline V gene encodes CDR1 SGHNT and CDR2 YYREEE (reference sequence). The germline V and J ends were trimmed by 5 bases and 0 bases, with 16 bases remaining between them. The CDR3 is 16 residues long. CDR3 region: CASSLPGLPSTDTQYF. For the CDR3, the DNA is TGTGCCAGCAGTTTACCTGGACTACCTAGCACAGATACGCAGTATTTT.

This clonotype came up a few times. V is TRBV20-1 and J is TRBJ2-2, with D maybe TRBD2 (6 bases). CDR3 size: 12 residues. V was cut by 7 bases and J by 4 bases, with 10 bases left in between. Germline V gene data show CDR1 as DFQATT and CDR2 as SNEGSKA (reference sequence). The CDR3 sequence: CSGFGGTGELFF. The CDR3 DNA follows: TGCAGTGGCTTCGGGGGCACCGGGGAGCTGTTTTTT.

This clonotype was seen only once. The chain couples TRBV6-1 to TRBJ2-3; D is possibly TRBD2 (6 bases). This CDR3 contains 15 residues. Germline loops: CDR1 MNHNS, CDR2 SASEGT. Trimming left V 4 bases short and J 0 bases short, with 11 bases between. As DNA, the CDR3 is TGTGCCAGCAGTGGATACGGGACTAGCACAGATACGCAGTATTTT. This codes for CASSGYGTSTDTQYF.

The chain combines TRBV4-1 with TRBJ1-2; D gene uncertain. From germline, CDR1 is MGHRA and CDR2 YSYEKL. The CDR3 extends over 14 amino acids. V was pared by 0 bases and J by 7 bases, with 12 bases between. In DNA form, the CDR3 reads TGCGCCAGCAGCCAAGAAAAGGGATTCTCTGGCTACACCTTC. It specifies CASSQEKGFSGYTF.

The chain couples TRBV5-4 to TRBJ2-7; 7 bases line up with TRBD1. Trimming at V came to 0 bases and at J to 0 bases, leaving 6 bases not matched to a gene. Looked up from germline, CDR1 is SGHNT and CDR2 is YYREEE (reference sequence). This CDR3 has 16 amino acids. The CDR3: CASSLGGTASSYEQYF. DNA of the CDR3: TGTGCCAGCAGCTTGGGTGGGACAGCGAGCTCCTACGAGCAGTACTTC. Full variable domain (missing parts from reference TRBV5-4 and TRBJ2-7): ETGVTQSPTHLIKTRGQQVTLRCSSQSGHNTVSWYQQALGQGPQFIFQYYREEENGRGNFPPRFSGLQFPNYSSELNVNALELDDSALYLCASSLGGTASSYEQYFGPGTRLTVT.

In this sample, this clonotype turned up many times. The J gene is TRBJ2-3, the V gene TRBV9, with D hard to call. Germline CDR1 and CDR2: SGDLS and YYNGEE. The CDR3 loop spans 14 amino acids. V lost 0 bases and J 6 bases, leaving 11 bases between the germline ends. CDR3 sequence (DNA): TGTGCCAGCAGCGTAGAGGGCCAGGTGGATACGCAGTATTTT. It translates to CASSVEGQVDTQYF.

The gene calls are TRBV9 and TRBJ2-3; tentative D call: TRBD1 (6 bases). Germline CDR1 and CDR2: SGDLS and YYNGEE. Trimming cost V 0 bases and J 1 base, with 9 bases left between them. The CDR3 loop spans 15 amino acids. This chain's CDR3 is CASSVEAGGTDTQYF. The DNA of the CDR3 is TGTGCCAGCAGCGTAGAAGCAGGGGGCACAGATACGCAGTATTTT.

This clonotype was detected ten times or more. The chain recombines TRBV20-1 with TRBJ1-1; D is ambiguous. Germline lookup yields CDR1 DFQATT and CDR2 SNEGSKA (reference sequence). The CDR3 length is 12 residues. Trimming shortened V by 8 bases and J by 1 base, and 11 bases separated the two germline ends. The CDR3 bases are TGCAGTCCCCTAGCGGGGAACACTGAAGCTTTCTTT. Translating it yields CSPLAGNTEAFF.

The V and J genes are TRBV28 and TRBJ1-5; D is possibly TRBD1 (5 bases). CDR1 MDHEN and CDR2 SYDVKM come from the germline V gene. The length of the CDR3 is 14 residues. V was shortened by 6 bases and J by 5 bases, with 14 bases between the two germline ends. CDR3 nucleotides: TGTGCCAGCAGCCCGACGGACACCCATCAGCCCCAGCATTTT. Its translation is CASSPTDTHQPQHF.

This clonotype was seen more than once but under ten times. CDR3 region: CASSPREDEQYF. The CDR3 coding sequence is TGTGCCAGCAGCCCCAGGGAGGACGAGCAGTACTTC. The J gene is TRBJ2-4, the V gene TRBV7-9, with D possibly TRBD2 on 6 matching bases. The DNA end is a closer match to TRBJ2-7, so the J assignment may be wrong. Looked up from germline, CDR1 is SEHNR and CDR2 is FQNEAQ (reference sequence). This CDR3 spans 12 amino acids.

In this sample, this clonotype turned up once. V usage is TRBV12-3 or TRBV12-4 and J usage is TRBJ2-5, with D perhaps matching TRBD2 (7 bases). V was shortened by 5 bases and J by 2 bases, with 15 bases between the two germline ends. The length of the CDR3 is 15 residues. The CDR3: CASSKGLGGQETQYF. CDR3 nucleotides: TGTGCCAGCAGTAAAGGACTAGGGGGTCAAGAGACCCAGTACTTC.

This clonotype was seen a few times. The V call is TRBV10-3, the J call TRBJ1-2; perhaps TRBD1 as D (5 bases). This CDR3 has 13 amino acids. The germline V gene has CDR1 ENHRY and CDR2 SYGVKD. V lost 4 bases and J lost 7, with 13 bases in between. This CDR3 reads CAISAGGDGGYTF. Here the CDR3 DNA reads TGTGCCATCAGTGCGGGGGGGGATGGTGGCTACACCTTC.

This clonotype appeared a few times. V gene TRBV7-9 combines with J gene TRBJ1-2; TRBD1 matches at 7 bases. The germline gives CDR1 SEHNR, CDR2 FQNEAQ (reference sequence). V gave up 3 bases and J gave up 8 bases; unmatched junction bases: 9. The CDR3 has 14 residues. For the CDR3, the DNA is TGTGCCAGCAGCTTCCAGGGGGAGTACCGCGGCTACACCTTC. Translating gives CASSFQGEYRGYTF.

This clonotype has more than one count but fewer than ten. The rearrangement uses TRBV5-1 and TRBJ1-2, with D maybe TRBD1 (5 bases). Germline CDR1 and CDR2: SGHRS and YFSETQ. The length of the CDR3 is 14 residues. The V and J ends lost 3 bases and 4 bases respectively, with 13 bases between them. Here the CDR3 reads CASSSPDGTYGYTF. In DNA form, the CDR3 reads TGCGCCAGCAGCTCTCCGGACGGGACCTATGGCTACACCTTC.

This clonotype was picked up a small number of times. The chain has TRBV20-1 and TRBJ2-7; D is ambiguous. V gave up 5 bases and J gave up 2 bases, with 16 bases separating them. This CDR3 region has 14 residues. Germline V CDR1 and CDR2: DFQATT, SNEGSKA (reference sequence). The CDR3 DNA follows: TGCAGTGCTCGACCGGAGACCACTCCCTACGAGCAGTACTTC. Its protein product is CSARPETTPYEQYF.

This clonotype showed up just a few times. The V call is TRBV11-1, the J call TRBJ1-2; D gene unclear. The CDR3 loop spans 13 amino acids. Per the germline V gene, CDR1 is SGHAT and CDR2 is FQDESV (reference sequence). The V gene lost 1 base and the J gene lost 7 bases, with 10 bases spanning the gap. CDR3 amino acids: CASSLGEGSGYTF. CDR3 bases: TGTGCCAGCAGCTTAGGAGAGGGAAGTGGCTACACCTTC.

The CDR3: CASSGDSYGYTF. For the CDR3, the DNA is TGTGCCAGCAGTGGGGACAGCTATGGCTACACCTTC. The chain employs TRBV25-1 and TRBJ1-2, with 7 positions matching TRBD1. Trimming at V came to 4 bases and at J to 4 bases, leaving 0 bases not matched to a gene. Germline loops: CDR1 MGHDK, CDR2 SYGVNS. The CDR3 sequence is 12 residues long.

J is TRBJ2-7 and V is TRBV27; TRBD1 matches at 7 bases. This CDR3 is built from 14 residues. Losses at the gene ends were 6 bases for V and 0 bases for J; bases not matched to a gene: 5. The germline CDR1 and CDR2 sequences are MNHEY and SMNVEV (reference sequence). As DNA, the CDR3 is TGTGCCAGCAGACCGGGACAGAGCTCCTACGAGCAGTACTTC. Its protein is CASRPGQSSYEQYF.

The V gene is TRBV7-9, the J gene TRBJ2-7; D perhaps matches TRBD1 (5 bases). From germline, CDR1 is SEHNR and CDR2 FQNEAQ (reference sequence). This CDR3 has 14 amino acids. The V end lost 5 bases, the J end lost 0 bases, and 11 bases lay between the germline ends. In nucleotides, the CDR3 is TGTGCCAGCAGCGTAACCCAGGGCTCCTACGAGCAGTACTTC. Translation: CASSVTQGSYEQYF.

V gene TRBV27 combines with J gene TRBJ1-1; D is possibly TRBD1 (5 bases). CDR1 and CDR2 from the germline V gene are MNHEY and SMNVEV (reference sequence). The CDR3 is 15 residues long. The V end was cut by 3 bases, the J end by 1 base, with 12 bases between. This CDR3 is CASSFTPGGNTEAFF. In DNA form, the CDR3 reads TGTGCCAGCAGTTTTACCCCCGGGGGGAACACTGAAGCTTTCTTT.

The chain joins TRBV28 to TRBJ2-2; 14 bases are shared with TRBD2. V trimming: 5 bases; J trimming: 6 bases; junction bases outside the gene matches: 17. CDR1 is MDHEN and CDR2 is SYDVKM in the germline V gene. The CDR3 loop spans 20 amino acids. For the CDR3, the DNA is TGTGCCAGCAGTACCCGACTAGCGGGGGGGCCGAGTGTCGACGCCGGGGAGCTGTTTTTT. Residues: CASSTRLAGGPSVDAGELFF.

CDR3 DNA sequence: TGTGCCAGCAGTCAAAGATCCGGGACAGGGAACTTAGTGGGTACGCAGTATTTT. This sequence encodes CASSQRSGTGNLVGTQYF. The chain couples TRBV7-2 to TRBJ2-3; 9 bases line up with TRBD1. V trimming: 6 bases; J trimming: 8 bases; junction bases outside the gene matches: 21. Germline-derived CDR1 and CDR2 are SGHTA and FQGNSA. CDR3 length: 18 amino acids.

This clonotype turned up a few times. The CDR3, as DNA: TGCAGCGTTGAAGGGTTTCGGGATGAGCAGTTCTTC. This codes for CSVEGFRDEQFF. The chain combines TRBV29-1 with TRBJ2-1; D gene ambiguous. V was trimmed by 1 base and J by 8 bases, leaving 9 bases between them. The CDR3 is 12 residues long. Germline V gene data show CDR1 as SQVTM and CDR2 as ANQGSEA.

A note on this clonotype: Germline and junction disagree at one end, which may indicate a read error. The rearrangement uses TRBV3-1 and TRBJ2-3; possibly TRBD1 for D (6 bases). Germline V gene data show CDR1 as LGHDT and CDR2 as YNNKEL (reference sequence). This CDR3 comprises 13 residues. This CDR3 reads CASSQEVTGTQYF. In nucleotides, the CDR3 is TGTGCCAGCAGCCAAGAAGTGACAGGTACGCAGTATTTT.